The 28 T cell receptor beta chains reported below all come from one sample, sequenced in a study of blood T cell repertoires in COVID-19. The assay was immunoSEQ multiplex PCR, and TCRdb's table has in-frame clones only and misses some. The table lists around 380,000 clones, 70% to 85% of them singletons, with 1.1% in the top ten. The sequencing sample was made of peripheral blood. These TCRs come from a human donor with acute or convalescent COVID-19. The donor label of this sample is uncertain.

The chain joins TRBV5-1 to TRBJ2-1; 8 nucleotides line up with TRBD2. This CDR3 is built from 15 residues. The trim removed 0 bases at V and 5 bases at J, leaving 4 bases unmatched. Germline V CDR1 and CDR2: SGHRS, YFSETQ. The CDR3 DNA reads as TGCGCCAGCAGCTTGGCTGTGACTAGCGACAATGAGCAGTTCTTC. Its protein is CASSLAVTSDNEQFF.

This chain connects TRBV19 to TRBJ1-3; 9 bases match TRBD1. V dropped 5 bases and J dropped 0; count of bases not matched to a gene: 11. Germline lookup yields CDR1 LNHDA and CDR2 SQIVND (reference sequence). This CDR3 contains 18 residues. CDR3 nucleotides: TGTGCCAGTAGTCGGACAGGGGTGAGCAATCCCTCTGGAAACACCATATATTTT. Its translation: CASSRTGVSNPSGNTIYF.

V and J are TRBV7-2 and TRBJ1-2, with a possible D match to TRBD1 (6 bases). The CDR3 length is 15 residues. V dropped 5 bases and J dropped 5 bases, with 18 bases sitting between them. Per the germline V gene, CDR1 is SGHTA and CDR2 is FQGNSA. For the CDR3, the DNA is TGTGCCAGCAGCCGGGACACCGGGGAACTTTATGGCTACACCTTC. Translating gives CASSRDTGELYGYTF.

V usage is TRBV28 and J usage is TRBJ2-3, with unresolved D. The CDR3 loop spans 16 amino acids. Germline V CDR1 and CDR2: MDHEN, SYDVKM. Trimming cost V 3 bases and J 3 bases, with 16 bases left between them. The CDR3 loop reads CASSFSISVVTDTQYF. CDR3 coding DNA: TGTGCCAGCAGTTTTTCCATATCGGTAGTGACAGATACGCAGTATTTT.

This sequence joins TRBV30 and TRBJ2-7; 7 positions match TRBD2. J gave up 6 bases and V 0 bases, and 5 bases lay outside the gene matches. CDR3 size: 13 residues. Germline CDR1 is GTSNPN and CDR2 is SVGIG (reference sequence). This CDR3 is CAWSVLTGGEQYF. CDR3 nucleotide sequence: TGTGCCTGGAGTGTACTAACGGGAGGCGAGCAGTACTTC.

This clone appeared a few times. The rearrangement joins TRBV2 to TRBJ2-4; D might be TRBD2 (7 bases). Germline lookup yields CDR1 SNHLY and CDR2 FYNNEI. Trimming took 6 bases from V and 8 from J, leaving 17 bases between them. CDR3 length: 14 residues. The CDR3 DNA sequence: TGTGCCAGCAGCCCCAACAGGGCGGGGGACATTCAGTACTTC. This sequence encodes CASSPNRAGDIQYF.

This clone was found a few times. The chain carries TRBV7-9 and TRBJ1-4; 7 nucleotides agree with TRBD1. This CDR3 region has 14 residues. Germline V lookup: CDR1 SEHNR, CDR2 FQNEAQ (reference sequence). V dropped 5 bases and J dropped 6; count of bases not matched to a gene: 6. CDR3 residues: CASSQTGVDEKLFF. As DNA, the CDR3 is TGTGCCAGCAGCCAAACAGGGGTCGATGAAAAACTGTTTTTT.

This clone appeared a single time. The V call is TRBV30, the J call TRBJ1-6, with D possibly being TRBD1 (5 bases). The CDR3 length is 16 residues. Looked up from germline, CDR1 is GTSNPN and CDR2 is SVGIG (reference sequence). Trimming pared 0 bases from V and 5 bases from J, leaving 14 bases between. The DNA of the CDR3 is TGTGCCTGGAGTGTAGGAAGGGGTTCCCATAATTCACCCCTCCACTTT. This gives the protein CAWSVGRGSHNSPLHF.

The chain employs TRBV15 and TRBJ2-7, with D perhaps TRBD1 (6 bases). This CDR3 spans 14 amino acids. V gave up 2 bases and J gave up 2 bases, with 10 bases separating them. Per germline, CDR1 LNHNV and CDR2 YYDKDF (reference sequence). The CDR3 is CATSRTQGTYEQYF. CDR3 in DNA: TGTGCCACCAGCAGAACACAGGGAACCTACGAGCAGTACTTC.

The rearrangement uses TRBV30 and TRBJ1-5, with 8 bases aligning to TRBD1. The germline gives CDR1 GTSNPN, CDR2 SVGIG (reference sequence). The CDR3 sequence is 13 residues long. V was clipped by 3 bases and J by 6 bases; unmatched bases: 4. CDR3 residues: CAWSRGLTQPQHF. The CDR3 DNA follows: TGTGCCTGGAGCAGGGGGCTTACTCAGCCCCAGCATTTT.

This clone appeared a few times. J is TRBJ1-6 and V is TRBV2; no definite D call. Per germline, CDR1 SNHLY and CDR2 FYNNEI. The CDR3 is 15 residues long. V was shortened by 1 base and J by 6 bases, with 10 bases between the two germline ends. As DNA, the CDR3 is TGTGCCAGCAGTGAAGAACAGACCCTTAATTCACCCCTCCACTTT. It is translated as CASSEEQTLNSPLHF.

The chain links TRBV18 to TRBJ2-2; TRBD1 matches 8 bases. J gave up 7 bases and V 4 bases, and 8 bases lay outside the gene matches. Germline assignment: CDR1 KGHSH and CDR2 LQKENI. The CDR3 covers 15 residues. The CDR3 loop reads CASSRQGQGIGELFF. The CDR3, as DNA: TGTGCCAGCTCACGGCAAGGACAGGGCATCGGGGAGCTGTTTTTT.

The J gene is TRBJ1-2, the V gene TRBV18; D not certain. Germline CDR1 reads KGHSH; CDR2 reads LQKENI. This CDR3 is 12 amino acids long. V was pared by 3 bases and J by 7 bases, with 9 bases between. The CDR3 DNA reads TGTGCCAGCTCACCGCGGGGTGGTGGCTACACCTTC. Protein sequence: CASSPRGGGYTF.

The chain carries TRBV11-2 and TRBJ2-1; D may be TRBD2 (6 bases). CDR3 length: 15 residues. Trimming stripped 6 bases from V and 0 bases from J, with 12 bases between. Germline V gene sequence: CDR1 SGHAT, CDR2 FQNNGV. CDR3 sequence: CASSRDFSSYNEQFF. The CDR3 DNA follows: TGTGCCAGCAGTAGGGACTTTAGCTCCTACAATGAGCAGTTCTTC.

The genes are TRBV19 and TRBJ1-4; 8 bases map to TRBD1. V lost 6 bases and J lost 8; bases outside the gene matches: 5. Germline CDR1 LNHDA, CDR2 SQIVND (reference sequence). The CDR3 consists of 13 residues. CDR3 protein: CASSPTGVEKLFF. In nucleotides, the CDR3 is TGTGCCAGTAGCCCGACAGGGGTCGAAAAACTGTTTTTT.

The J gene is TRBJ2-2, the V gene TRBV5-6, with D perhaps matching TRBD2 (6 bases). Per the germline V gene, CDR1 is SGHDT and CDR2 is YYEEEE. Trimming shortened V by 0 bases and J by 6 bases, and 12 bases separated the two germline ends. The CDR3 sequence is 15 residues long. The CDR3 DNA sequence: TGTGCCAGCAGCTTGGTTTTCGGGGGAGCCGGGGAGCTGTTTTTT. Residues: CASSLVFGGAGELFF.

The rearrangement uses TRBV27 and TRBJ1-2; 7 bases are shared with TRBD1. J lost 0 bases, V lost 5 bases, and 12 bases had no gene match. This CDR3 comprises 17 residues. Germline V gene data show CDR1 as MNHEY and CDR2 as SMNVEV (reference sequence). DNA of the CDR3: TGTGCCAGCAGTCCTACTCTCGGAGGGACAGCTAACTATGGCTACACCTTC. It specifies CASSPTLGGTANYGYTF.

This sequence joins TRBV28 and TRBJ1-1; D may be TRBD1 (5 bases). The CDR3 covers 13 residues. The V and J ends lost 6 bases and 5 bases respectively, with 13 bases between them. Germline-derived CDR1 and CDR2 are MDHEN and SYDVKM. The CDR3 sequence is CASSPQGGTEAFF. The CDR3 DNA sequence: TGTGCCAGCAGCCCTCAGGGTGGTACTGAAGCTTTCTTT.

CDR3 nucleotide sequence: TGTGCCAGCAGCCAAGCTACTTTCACAGATACGCAGTATTTT. Its protein is CASSQATFTDTQYF. The genes are TRBV3-1 (or the pseudogene TRBV3-2) and TRBJ2-3; D is uncertain. The CDR3 contains 14 residues. The ends were cut back, 1 base at V and 2 bases at J, with 7 bases in the middle. Germline V lookup: CDR1 LGHDT, CDR2 YNNKEL (reference sequence).

The chain carries TRBV4-1 and TRBJ2-5; perhaps TRBD2 as D (5 bases). Trimming left V 1 base short and J 5 bases short, with 11 bases between. The germline V gene encodes CDR1 MGHRA and CDR2 YSYEKL. The CDR3 has 14 amino acids. The CDR3 loop reads CASSQARVVETQYF. The CDR3 coding sequence is TGCGCCAGCAGCCAAGCGAGGGTCGTGGAGACCCAGTACTTC.

V gene TRBV19 combines with J gene TRBJ1-6; maybe TRBD1 (5 bases). Trimming cost V 3 bases and J 8 bases, with 14 bases left between them. The CDR3 runs 15 residues. CDR1 is LNHDA and CDR2 is SQIVND in the germline V gene (reference sequence). DNA of the CDR3: TGTGCCAGTAGTATTAATCAGGGAAGATATTCACCCCTCCACTTT. Translated: CASSINQGRYSPLHF.

This clone was counted only a few times. J is TRBJ1-5 and V is TRBV10-3, with a possible D match to TRBD1 (5 bases). The V gene's germline CDR1 is ENHRY and CDR2 SYGVKD. The V and J ends lost 4 bases and 3 bases respectively, with 10 bases between them. The CDR3 spans 14 residues. CDR3 protein: CAISGQGFNQPQHF. CDR3 bases: TGTGCCATCAGTGGGCAGGGTTTCAATCAGCCCCAGCATTTT.

The chain employs TRBV18 and TRBJ1-6, with D perhaps matching TRBD1 (5 bases). This CDR3 has 19 residues. V lost 1 base and J lost 6, with 22 bases in between. Germline CDR1 and CDR2: KGHSH and LQKENI. Written as DNA, the CDR3 is TGTGCCAGCTCACCACTCACCACGTCAGGGACTGGGGTTAATTCACCCCTCCACTTT. Its protein product is CASSPLTTSGTGVNSPLHF.

The chain combines TRBV24-1 with TRBJ2-1, with D tentatively TRBD2 (6 bases). Trimming took off 9 bases at V and 6 bases at J, with 20 bases between the two ends. The CDR3 length is 15 residues. CDR1 KGHDR and CDR2 SFDVKD come from the germline V gene. The CDR3 loop reads CATSEEGRELNEQFF. Written as DNA, the CDR3 is TGTGCCACCTCTGAGGAGGGACGAGAACTCAATGAGCAGTTCTTC.

The chain is built from TRBV28 and TRBJ1-1, with TRBD1 identical over 9 bases. This CDR3 region has 15 residues. The V and J ends lost 3 bases and 4 bases, in that order; junction bases with no gene match: 6. Germline V lookup: CDR1 MDHEN, CDR2 SYDVKM. CDR3 nucleotides: TGTGCCAGCAGTTTGGAACAGGGGGCGTTCACTGAAGCTTTCTTT. Protein product: CASSLEQGAFTEAFF.

The chain employs TRBV29-1 and TRBJ2-1; TRBD2 agrees at 7 bases. This CDR3 has 14 residues. J gave up 4 bases and V 6 bases, and 9 bases lay outside the gene matches. From germline, CDR1 is SQVTM and CDR2 ANQGSEA. CDR3 amino acids: CSVPRTRSYNEQFF. For the CDR3, the DNA is TGCAGCGTGCCGAGGACTAGAAGTTACAATGAGCAGTTCTTC.

J is TRBJ1-2 and V is TRBV28, with D tentatively TRBD1 (6 bases). Trimming left V 5 bases short and J 7 bases short, with 20 bases between. CDR1 is MDHEN and CDR2 is SYDVKM in the germline V gene. The CDR3 consists of 15 residues. Here the CDR3 DNA reads TGTGCCAGCAGTCACCCCGCTCCTGACAGGAGTGGCTACACCTTC. This sequence encodes CASSHPAPDRSGYTF.

This chain joins TRBV2 and TRBJ1-2, with TRBD1 identical over 9 bases. The germline gives CDR1 SNHLY, CDR2 FYNNEI. The CDR3 consists of 14 residues. V was clipped by 5 bases and J by 6 bases; unmatched bases: 7. The CDR3 DNA follows: TGTGCCAGCAGTACCACAGGGGGCGTGGATGGCTACACCTTC. It translates to CASSTTGGVDGYTF.